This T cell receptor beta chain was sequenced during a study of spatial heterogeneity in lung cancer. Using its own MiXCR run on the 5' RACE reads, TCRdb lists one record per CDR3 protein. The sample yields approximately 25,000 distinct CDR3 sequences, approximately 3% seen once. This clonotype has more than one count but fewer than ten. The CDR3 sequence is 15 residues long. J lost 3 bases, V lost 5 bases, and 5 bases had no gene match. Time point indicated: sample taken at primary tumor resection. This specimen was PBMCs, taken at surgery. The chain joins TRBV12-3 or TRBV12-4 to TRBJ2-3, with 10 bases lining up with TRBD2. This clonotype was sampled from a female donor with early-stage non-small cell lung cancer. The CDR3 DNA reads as TGTGCCAGCAGTCGACCGGGACTAGCGACAGATACGCAGTATTTT. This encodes CASSRPGLATDTQYF.